A single sample is the source of the 32 T cell receptor beta chains below, sequenced in a study of cytomegalovirus exposure and HLA in healthy donors. PCR involved 60 Vbeta and 13 Jbeta primers. Assay: immunoSEQ multiplex PCR; the TCRdb copy retains only in-frame clones and omits some. The sample has some 92,000 clones, over 70% seen once. The sequencing sample was made of PBMCs. Every receptor here comes from a man aged 18 to 30 in good health and CMV-seropositive.

The chain joins TRBV7-9 to TRBJ1-1; D is unresolved. The germline V gene encodes CDR1 SEHNR and CDR2 FQNEAQ (reference sequence). The CDR3 contains 14 residues. The ends were cut back, 4 bases at V and 0 bases at J, with 9 bases in the middle. CDR3 in amino acids: CASSYVRVNTEAFF. CDR3 nucleotides: TGTGCCAGCAGCTATGTACGAGTGAACACTGAAGCTTTCTTT. The entire variable domain, with the rest obtained from reference TRBV7-9 and TRBJ1-1, is as follows: DTGVSQNPRHKITKRGQNVTFRCDPISEHNRLYWYRQTLGQGPEFLTYFQNEAQLEKSRLLSDRFSAERPKGSFSTLEIQRTEQGDSAMYLCASSYVRVNTEAFFGQGTRLTVV.

This clone came up a few times. The chain employs TRBV13 and TRBJ1-3, with 7 bases matching TRBD1. V trimming: 5 bases; J trimming: 0 bases; junction bases outside the gene matches: 13. The CDR3 covers 18 residues. Germline CDR1 is PRHDT and CDR2 is FYEKMQ (reference sequence). The CDR3 DNA reads TGTGCCAGCAGCGCCTTCCGGGACAGCTTATTCTCTGGAAACACCATATATTTT. Encoded protein: CASSAFRDSLFSGNTIYF. The complete variable domain, with remaining parts taken from reference TRBV13 and TRBJ1-3, reads AAGVIQSPRHLIKEKRETATLKCYPIPRHDTVYWYQQGPGQDPQFLISFYEKMQSDKGSIPDRFSAQQFSDYHSELNMSSLELGDSALYFCASSAFRDSLFSGNTIYFGEGSWLTVV.

The chain employs TRBV10-1 and TRBJ2-3, with D tentatively TRBD2 (5 bases). This CDR3 contains 11 residues. Trimming cost V 6 bases and J 7 bases, with 8 bases left between them. CDR1 is WNHNN, CDR2 SYGVQD, per germline (reference sequence). This CDR3 reads CASRLGNTQYF. Here the CDR3 DNA reads TGCGCCAGCAGACTAGGAAATACGCAGTATTTT.

The J gene is TRBJ1-2, the V gene TRBV30, with D tentatively TRBD1 (6 bases). CDR1 and CDR2 (germline): GTSNPN, SVGIG (reference sequence). V lost 0 bases to trimming and J lost 4 bases, with 18 bases between them. The CDR3 sequence is 16 residues long. The CDR3 bases are TGTGCCTGGAGTGTACCCCGGACAGTCGAAGGCTATGGCTACACCTTC. Translation gives CAWSVPRTVEGYGYTF. Combining the CDR3 with reference TRBV30 and TRBJ1-2 gives the whole variable domain SQTIHQWPATLVQPVGSPLSLECTVEGTSNPNLYWYRQAAGRGLQLLFYSVGIGQISSEVPQNLSASRPQDRQFILSSKKLLLSDSGFYLCAWSVPRTVEGYGYTFGSGTRLTVV.

The gene calls are TRBV9 and TRBJ1-1; the D gene is possibly TRBD1 (6 bases). CDR1 and CDR2 from the germline V gene are SGDLS and YYNGEE. V dropped 7 bases and J dropped 4 bases, with 17 bases sitting between them. There are 14 residues in the CDR3. The CDR3 sequence: CASASEWGLTEAFF. The CDR3 nucleotides are TGTGCCAGCGCTTCCGAATGGGGGCTCACTGAAGCTTTCTTT.

J is TRBJ1-2 and V is TRBV7-9, with TRBD1 matching 8 bases. With V trimmed by 1 base and J by 5 bases, 9 bases remained unmatched. The CDR3 extends over 16 amino acids. The germline gives CDR1 SEHNR, CDR2 FQNEAQ (reference sequence). The CDR3 loop is CASSLVTQGARYGYTF. The CDR3 DNA is TGTGCCAGCAGCTTAGTAACGCAGGGGGCTCGGTATGGCTACACCTTC.

This chain connects TRBV6-1 to TRBJ2-1; D call uncertain. CDR1 and CDR2 from the germline V gene are MNHNS and SASEGT. This CDR3 spans 12 amino acids. With 3 bases removed from V and 4 bases from J, the gap between germline ends came to 4 bases. The CDR3 loop is CASSDRYNEQFF. In nucleotides, the CDR3 is TGTGCCAGCAGTGACAGATACAATGAGCAGTTCTTC.

This clone was found once. The chain has TRBV2 and TRBJ1-1, with TRBD1 identical over 7 bases. The CDR3 consists of 13 residues. The germline gives CDR1 SNHLY, CDR2 FYNNEI. V lost 4 bases to trimming and J lost 5 bases; unmatched junction nucleotides: 4. In DNA form, the CDR3 reads TGTGCCAGCAGTGGACAGGGTGGGACTGAAGCTTTCTTT. Encoded protein: CASSGQGGTEAFF.

This clone has only a few counts. The chain couples TRBV27 to TRBJ1-2; the D gene is possibly TRBD1 (5 bases). This CDR3 is built from 14 residues. Between the trimmed V and J ends, which lost 6 bases and 8 bases, there was a span of 19 bases. Germline V gives CDR1 MNHEY, CDR2 SMNVEV (reference sequence). CDR3 amino acids: CASRNAGGVDGYTF. CDR3 sequence (DNA): TGTGCCAGCAGAAACGCCGGGGGGGTGGACGGCTACACCTTC.

This clone was seen only a few times. The chain joins TRBV6-4 to TRBJ2-3; D is perhaps TRBD2 (6 bases). Between the trimmed V and J ends, which lost 5 bases and 0 bases, there was a span of 12 bases. The CDR3 has 15 amino acids. Germline values: CDR1 MRHNA, CDR2 SNTAGT. The CDR3 protein is CASSLTRGSTDTQYF. CDR3 DNA: TGTGCCAGCAGTCTCACCCGGGGGAGCACAGATACGCAGTATTTT.

The CDR3 sequence: CASSLQRWGGRNTEAFF. The DNA of the CDR3 is TGCGCCAGCAGCCTCCAGAGGTGGGGAGGTCGTAACACTGAAGCTTTCTTT. This chain links TRBV4-1 with TRBJ1-1; D unresolved. Looked up from germline, CDR1 is MGHRA and CDR2 is YSYEKL. The CDR3 covers 17 residues. The ends were cut back, 4 bases at V and 2 bases at J, with 20 bases in the middle.

The chain links TRBV27 to TRBJ2-1; 7 bases map to TRBD1. This CDR3 has 13 amino acids. The junction had 5 bases not matched to a gene; V was cut back by 5 bases and J by 7 bases. The V gene's germline CDR1 is MNHEY and CDR2 SMNVEV (reference sequence). The CDR3 spells CASSTTGVNEQFF. DNA for the CDR3: TGTGCCAGCAGTACTACAGGGGTTAATGAGCAGTTCTTC.

This clone has a handful of counts. The V call is TRBV11-2, the J call TRBJ1-1; D perhaps matches TRBD1 (5 bases). The CDR3 spans 15 residues. Germline CDR1 reads SGHAT; CDR2 reads FQNNGV. V lost 5 bases and J 1 base, leaving 14 bases between the germline ends. The DNA of the CDR3 is TGTGCCAGCAGCACACCCGTAGGACAGAACACTGAAGCTTTCTTT. Amino acid sequence: CASSTPVGQNTEAFF.

The chain couples TRBV5-6 to TRBJ2-3; D is possibly TRBD1 (6 bases). Germline V lookup: CDR1 SGHDT, CDR2 YYEEEE. Trimming cost V 4 bases and J 0 bases, with 12 bases left between them. This CDR3 spans 15 amino acids. DNA of the CDR3: TGTGCCAGCAGCAACCTACAGGGTAGCACAGATACGCAGTATTTT. As protein: CASSNLQGSTDTQYF.

This clone was counted a single time. The chain employs TRBV16 and TRBJ1-2; weak D call: TRBD1 (6 bases). Looked up from germline, CDR1 is KGHSY and CDR2 is FQNENV. Deletions cut 4 bases from V and 3 bases from J, with 18 bases between. CDR3 length: 16 residues. CDR3 protein: CASSPYKQGGDYGYTF. As DNA, the CDR3 is TGTGCCAGCAGCCCGTATAAACAGGGTGGAGACTATGGCTACACCTTC.

This clone was seen only once. V is TRBV6-6 and J is TRBJ2-2, with TRBD2 matching 7 bases. The CDR3 length is 15 residues. Germline assignment: CDR1 MNHNY and CDR2 SVGAGI (reference sequence). The J segment lost 2 bases and the V segment lost 5 bases, leaving 5 bases of the junction unmatched. CDR3 loop: CASSLTSTNTGELFF. The CDR3 nucleotides read TGTGCCAGCAGTCTGACTAGCACCAACACCGGGGAGCTGTTTTTT.

This clone was seen only a few times. The V gene is TRBV6-1, the J gene TRBJ2-5; TRBD1 agrees at 7 bases. Germline lookup yields CDR1 MNHNS and CDR2 SASEGT. Trimming cost V 6 bases and J 2 bases; bases outside gene matches: 6. The CDR3 has 14 amino acids. The CDR3 is CASREPGQQETQYF. The CDR3, as DNA: TGTGCCAGCAGGGAACCGGGACAGCAAGAGACCCAGTACTTC.

This clone has more than one count but fewer than ten. The chain uses TRBV18 and TRBJ1-3, with D possibly being TRBD1 (5 bases). Trimming removed 1 base at V and 15 bases at J, with 13 bases between. Germline V gene lookup returns CDR1 KGHSH and CDR2 LQKENI. This CDR3 has 12 residues. The CDR3, as DNA: TGTGCCAGCTCACCACTCGACGGCGGGGGATATTTT. The encoded protein is CASSPLDGGGYF.

The chain combines TRBV9 with TRBJ2-5; 11 positions match TRBD2. J gave up 0 bases and V 3 bases, and 4 bases lay outside the gene matches. The CDR3 runs to 16 residues. Looked up from germline, CDR1 is SGDLS and CDR2 is YYNGEE. CDR3 nucleotide sequence: TGTGCCAGCAGCGCCCGACTAGCGGGGCACCAAGAGACCCAGTACTTC. Amino acids: CASSARLAGHQETQYF.

The CDR3 reads CACQDRGGSNQPQHF. The CDR3, as DNA: TGTGCCTGCCAGGACCGAGGGGGATCAAATCAGCCCCAGCATTTT. V gene TRBV30 combines with J gene TRBJ1-5; tentatively, D is TRBD1 (6 bases). Germline V gene data show CDR1 as GTSNPN and CDR2 as SVGIG (reference sequence). Trimming pared 6 bases from V and 4 bases from J, leaving 19 bases between. The CDR3 spans 15 residues. Combining the CDR3 with reference TRBV30 and TRBJ1-5 gives the whole variable domain SQTIHQWPATLVQPVGSPLSLECTVEGTSNPNLYWYRQAAGRGLQLLFYSVGIGQISSEVPQNLSASRPQDRQFILSSKKLLLSDSGFYLCACQDRGGSNQPQHFGDGTRLSIL.

The chain couples TRBV6-1 to TRBJ2-1; D gene unclear. The germline CDR1 and CDR2 sequences are MNHNS and SASEGT. This CDR3 has 15 amino acids. The ends were cut back, 5 bases at V and 6 bases at J, with 17 bases in the middle. Written as DNA, the CDR3 is TGTGCCAGCAGTACCCCCCTACTAAGTGGCAATGAGCAGTTCTTC. This sequence encodes CASSTPLLSGNEQFF.

The chain joins TRBV5-1 to TRBJ1-1; D possibly corresponds to TRBD1 (6 bases). This CDR3 has 15 amino acids. V shed 0 bases and J shed 4 bases, with 13 bases lying between them. Germline-derived CDR1 and CDR2 are SGHRS and YFSETQ. The CDR3 bases are TGCGCCAGCAGCTTGGATCAGGGGCTGGGCACTGAAGCTTTCTTT. As protein: CASSLDQGLGTEAFF.

V gene TRBV7-9 combines with J gene TRBJ1-4; D perhaps matches TRBD1 (6 bases). The CDR3 runs 17 residues. V lost 4 bases, J lost 2 bases, and 17 bases lay in between. The germline gives CDR1 SEHNR, CDR2 FQNEAQ (reference sequence). CDR3 bases: TGTGCCAGCAGCTCCTACCTCGGGGGGGGCACTAATGAAAAACTGTTTTTT. Translation: CASSSYLGGGTNEKLFF.

The chain uses TRBV9 and TRBJ1-6; 9 positions match TRBD1. CDR1 and CDR2 (germline): SGDLS, YYNGEE. The CDR3 length is 15 residues. Trimming took 4 bases from V and 7 from J; bases not matched to a gene: 6. CDR3: CASSPRQGENSPLHF. In DNA form, the CDR3 reads TGTGCCAGCAGCCCCAGACAGGGGGAGAATTCACCCCTCCACTTT.

This chain uses TRBV6-1 with TRBJ2-7; 7 bases line up with TRBD1. With V trimmed by 10 bases and J by 0 bases, 9 bases remained unmatched. Germline V lookup: CDR1 MNHNS, CDR2 SASEGT. CDR3 length equals 14 residues. The CDR3 bases are TGTGCCACCTCGACAGGGCTAAGCTCCTACGAGCAGTACTTC. Encoded protein: CATSTGLSSYEQYF.

This chain uses TRBV19 with TRBJ2-6, with 8 bases identical to TRBD1. CDR1 and CDR2 from the germline V gene are LNHDA and SQIVND (reference sequence). Trimming at V came to 7 bases and at J to 2 bases, leaving 7 bases not matched to a gene. The CDR3 is 16 amino acids. In DNA form, the CDR3 reads TGTGCCAGTAATACAGGGGGAATAGCTGGGGCCAACGTCCTGACTTTC. Encoded protein: CASNTGGIAGANVLTF.

The chain uses TRBV10-2 and TRBJ2-7; 7 nucleotides match TRBD2. The CDR3 length is 13 residues. The ends lost 2 bases at V and 6 bases at J; junction bases unmatched: 4. Germline CDR1 is WSHSY and CDR2 is SAAADI. The CDR3 loop is CASSEAGEGEQYF. CDR3 coding DNA: TGCGCCAGCAGTGAGGCGGGGGAAGGCGAGCAGTACTTC.

The rearrangement joins TRBV6-5 to TRBJ2-5; no firm D call. The DNA matches TRBJ2-7 better at its end, which makes the J call doubtful. The CDR3 is 13 residues long. CDR1 and CDR2 (germline): MNHEY, SVGAGI. CDR3 nucleotide sequence: TGTGCCAGCAGCTCCAGACTTTACTACGAGCAGTACTTC. Translating it yields CASSSRLYYEQYF.

This clone was recorded only once. V is TRBV6-1 and J is TRBJ1-6; D is perhaps TRBD1 (5 bases). With 8 bases removed from V and 7 bases from J, the gap between germline ends came to 15 bases. The germline gives CDR1 MNHNS, CDR2 SASEGT. The CDR3 sequence is 14 residues long. For the CDR3, the DNA is TGTGCCAGCCTCATGGGGGGAGGAAATTCACCCCTCCACTTT. It translates to CASLMGGGNSPLHF.

The V call is TRBV27, the J call TRBJ2-1; weak D call: TRBD2 (7 bases). CDR1 is MNHEY, CDR2 SMNVEV, per germline (reference sequence). This CDR3 spans 16 amino acids. Trimming took 1 base from V and 3 from J, leaving 13 bases between them. In DNA, the CDR3 is TGTGCCAGCAGTTTATTGCGCGGGGGCCTCTACAATGAGCAGTTCTTC. Its protein is CASSLLRGGLYNEQFF.

This clone was detected a few times. This sequence joins TRBV28 and TRBJ1-1; D not resolved. Germline CDR1 reads MDHEN; CDR2 reads SYDVKM. This CDR3 comprises 12 residues. The V end was cut by 7 bases, the J end by 4 bases, with 10 bases between. The CDR3 DNA sequence: TGTGCCAGCACTACCTATGGCACTGAAGCTTTCTTT. Its protein product is CASTTYGTEAFF.

The chain recombines TRBV30 with TRBJ2-2; a possible D gene is TRBD2 (5 bases). The CDR3 extends over 13 amino acids. Germline V gives CDR1 GTSNPN, CDR2 SVGIG (reference sequence). Trimming removed 5 bases at V and 3 bases at J, with 10 bases between. CDR3 nucleotide sequence: TGTGCCTGGGACCACGGGGACACCGGGGAGCTGTTTTTT. Its translation: CAWDHGDTGELFF.